These 6 T cell receptor beta chains originate from one sample sequenced in a study of blood T cell repertoires in COVID-19. Here immunoSEQ multiplex PCR was the method, and the copy in TCRdb shows in-frame clones only, minus some. Here the sample spans about 240,000 clones, about 90% being singletons. The source material was PBMCs or T cells enriched from blood (not recorded which). All receptors come from a woman in her thirties or forties with acute COVID-19.

This clone has just one count. This rearrangement joins TRBV7-3 to TRBJ2-1; 7 nucleotides agree with TRBD2. The CDR3 contains 15 residues. Germline V gives CDR1 SGHTA, CDR2 FQGTGA. V shed 2 bases, J shed 4 bases, and the junction held 5 bases outside the gene matches. The CDR3 reads CASSLGREAYNEQFF. The DNA of the CDR3 is TGTGCCAGCAGCTTAGGACGGGAGGCTTACAATGAGCAGTTCTTC.

DNA of the CDR3: TGTGCCAGCGGAGGGACTAGCGGGACCTCAGGGGCCTACAATGAGCAGTTCTTC. Protein sequence: CASGGTSGTSGAYNEQFF. The chain couples TRBV7-9 to TRBJ2-1; 13 positions match TRBD2. Unmatched junction bases numbered 12, after V lost 8 bases and J lost 2 bases. The CDR3 length is 18 residues. CDR1 and CDR2 (germline): SEHNR, FQNEAQ (reference sequence).

The table lists this clone with a count of one. The chain's CDR3 is CASKRGTGGNTIYF. The CDR3 nucleotides are TGTGCCAGCAAAAGGGGAACAGGGGGAAACACCATATATTTT. The chain uses TRBV6-5 and TRBJ1-3, with a weak D call TRBD1 (6 bases). V lost 7 bases to trimming and J lost 4 bases, with 14 bases between them. The CDR3 has 14 amino acids. Germline lookup yields CDR1 MNHEY and CDR2 SVGAGI.

The chain combines TRBV30 with TRBJ1-1; 7 positions match TRBD1. Trimming removed 3 bases from V and 10 bases from J; junction bases left unmatched: 5. CDR3 size: 11 residues. Germline V gene lookup returns CDR1 GTSNPN and CDR2 SVGIG (reference sequence). CDR3 region: CAWREQGRAFF. In nucleotides, the CDR3 is TGTGCCTGGAGGGAACAGGGGCGAGCTTTCTTT.

This sequence joins TRBV24-1 and TRBJ1-2; TRBD1 might be the D (5 bases). The CDR3 sequence is 15 residues long. CDR1 is KGHDR, CDR2 SFDVKD, per germline. The V and J ends lost 4 bases and 4 bases respectively, with 15 bases between them. The CDR3 sequence: CATSDPGREGYGYTF. CDR3 DNA: TGTGCCACCAGTGACCCAGGGAGGGAAGGCTATGGCTACACCTTC.

The rearrangement joins TRBV29-1 to TRBJ1-6, with 10 bases fitting TRBD1. The J segment lost 6 bases and the V segment lost 7 bases, leaving 3 bases of the junction unmatched. The germline V gene encodes CDR1 SQVTM and CDR2 ANQGSEA. This CDR3 comprises 13 residues. The CDR3 bases are TGCAGCGCTCGACAGGGGGCTAATTCACCCCTCCACTTT. This codes for CSARQGANSPLHF.